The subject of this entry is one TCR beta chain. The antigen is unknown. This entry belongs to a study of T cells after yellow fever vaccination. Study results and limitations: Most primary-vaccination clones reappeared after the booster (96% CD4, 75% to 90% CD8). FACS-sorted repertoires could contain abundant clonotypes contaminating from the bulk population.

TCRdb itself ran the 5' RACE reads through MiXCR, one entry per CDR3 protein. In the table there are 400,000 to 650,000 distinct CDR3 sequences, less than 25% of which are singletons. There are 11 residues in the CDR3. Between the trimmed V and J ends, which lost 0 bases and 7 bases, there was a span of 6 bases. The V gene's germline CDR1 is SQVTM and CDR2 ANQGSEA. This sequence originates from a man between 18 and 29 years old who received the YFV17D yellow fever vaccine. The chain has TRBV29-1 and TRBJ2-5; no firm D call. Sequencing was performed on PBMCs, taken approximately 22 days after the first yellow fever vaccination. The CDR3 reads CSVEDLGTQYF. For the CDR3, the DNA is TGCAGCGTTGAAGATCTTGGGACCCAGTACTTC.